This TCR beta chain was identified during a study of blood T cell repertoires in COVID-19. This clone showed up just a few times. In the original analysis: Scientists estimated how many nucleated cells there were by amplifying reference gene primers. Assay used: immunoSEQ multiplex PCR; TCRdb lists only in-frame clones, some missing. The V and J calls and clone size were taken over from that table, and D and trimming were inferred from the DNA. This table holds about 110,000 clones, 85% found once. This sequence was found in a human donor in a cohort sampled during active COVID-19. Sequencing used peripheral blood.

This CDR3 reads CASSQEAELFQPQHF. The CDR3 nucleotides read TGCGCCAGCAGCCAAGAAGCTGAACTTTTTCAGCCCCAGCATTTT. V usage is TRBV4-3 and J usage is TRBJ1-5, with D unclear. This CDR3 has 15 amino acids. In germline, CDR1 is LGHNA, CDR2 YSLEER. Trimming pared 0 bases from V and 6 bases from J, leaving 12 bases between.